This T cell receptor beta chain was obtained from a study of CD8 T cells in ankylosing spondylitis. TCRdb recomputed calls from the 5' RACE reads with MiXCR, one row per CDR3 protein. The table lists about 130,000 distinct CDR3 sequences, about a tenth of them singletons. In germline, CDR1 is SQVTM, CDR2 ANQGSEA. This CDR3 spans 13 amino acids. The trim removed 5 bases at V and 7 bases at J, leaving 6 bases unmatched. This clonotype was observed many times. The chain has TRBV29-1 and TRBJ2-1; 9 bases agree with TRBD2. The source of this sequence is a male donor with ankylosing spondylitis or in good health (not recorded which). Sequenced sample: blood, either unsorted or a sorted T cell fraction (not recorded which). CDR3 sequence reads: CSVSTSGQNEQFF. The CDR3 nucleotides are TGCAGCGTTTCGACTAGCGGACAAAATGAGCAGTTCTTC.